The 29 T cell receptor beta chains listed next were all sequenced from one sample in a study of PD-1 blockade in classical Hodgkin lymphoma. Each patient's relapse followed autologous stem cell transplantation, and brentuximab vedotin exposure varied. Assay used: immunoSEQ multiplex PCR; TCRdb lists only in-frame clones, some missing. This sample has 89,000 or so clones, with around nine tenths found just once. The sequences come from peripheral blood mononuclear cells (PBMCs), collected before the second cycle of nivolumab. Source of these receptors: a human donor with classical Hodgkin lymphoma.

The chain has TRBV7-9 and TRBJ2-6; perhaps TRBD1 as D (6 bases). The germline V gene encodes CDR1 SEHNR and CDR2 FQNEAQ (reference sequence). Deletions cut 4 bases from V and 1 base from J, with 8 bases between. The length of the CDR3 is 15 residues. CDR3 residues: CASSYRESGANVLTF. CDR3 sequence (DNA): TGTGCCAGCAGCTACAGGGAGTCTGGGGCCAACGTCCTGACTTTC.

V is TRBV28 and J is TRBJ1-2; D not resolved. Trimming took off 5 bases at V and 1 base at J, with 14 bases between the two ends. The CDR3 totals 15 residues. The germline V gene has CDR1 MDHEN and CDR2 SYDVKM. The CDR3 is CASSNPHAYNYGYTF. In DNA form, the CDR3 reads TGTGCCAGCAGTAACCCACACGCTTATAACTATGGCTACACCTTC.

A single count supports this clone. CDR3 in DNA: TGTGCCAGCTCTGTCCGCCTACAGGGATCCTACGAGCAGTACTTC. This gives the protein CASSVRLQGSYEQYF. The chain carries TRBV2 and TRBJ2-7, with a weak D call TRBD1 (6 bases). This CDR3 is built from 15 residues. CDR1 SNHLY and CDR2 FYNNEI come from the germline V gene. V lost 8 bases and J lost 1, with 18 bases in between.

The CDR3 loop reads CSVAGAFGNEQFF. For the CDR3, the DNA is TGCAGCGTTGCTGGGGCGTTTGGTAATGAGCAGTTCTTC. The genes are TRBV29-1 and TRBJ2-1, with D tentatively TRBD1 (5 bases). Germline V gene data show CDR1 as SQVTM and CDR2 as ANQGSEA. This CDR3 spans 13 amino acids. The V end was cut by 4 bases, the J end by 7 bases, with 14 bases between.

The V call is TRBV5-1, the J call TRBJ1-2; TRBD1 aligns across 7 bases. The CDR3 is 15 amino acids. The V and J ends lost 2 bases and 7 bases, in that order; junction bases with no gene match: 11. CDR1 and CDR2 from the germline V gene are SGHRS and YFSETQ. Here the CDR3 reads CASSFAIDREVGYTF. The CDR3 DNA reads as TGCGCCAGCAGCTTCGCCATAGACAGGGAGGTTGGCTACACCTTC.

This clone was recorded only once. CDR3 protein: CASSIGTGDNQPQHF. The CDR3 nucleotides read TGTGCCAGCAGTATCGGGACAGGGGACAATCAGCCCCAGCATTTT. This sequence joins TRBV6-5 and TRBJ1-5, with 10 bases lining up with TRBD1. Germline V gives CDR1 MNHEY, CDR2 SVGAGI. V shed 5 bases, J shed 3 bases, and the junction held 4 bases outside the gene matches. The CDR3 has 15 residues.

The chain links TRBV30 to TRBJ1-4; D remains ambiguous. The germline V gene has CDR1 GTSNPN and CDR2 SVGIG (reference sequence). The CDR3 covers 16 residues. V lost 2 bases and J lost 11, with 24 bases in between. The CDR3 DNA follows: TGTGCCTGGAGTCTCTTTGATCGTGGAAACCGCGGCAAACTGTTTTTT. Its protein is CAWSLFDRGNRGKLFF.

This clone was found once. This chain links TRBV7-7 with TRBJ2-1; the match to TRBD2 covers 7 bases. CDR1 and CDR2 (germline): SSHAT, FNYEAQ (reference sequence). J gave up 8 bases and V 2 bases, and 6 bases lay outside the gene matches. CDR3 length equals 14 residues. The CDR3 DNA sequence: TGTGCCAGCAGCTTACGCGCGGGAGTCGATGAGCAGTTCTTC. Its translation is CASSLRAGVDEQFF.

The genes are TRBV2 and TRBJ1-2, with 11 bases aligning to TRBD1. The CDR3 spans 16 residues. V lost 6 bases and J lost 4; bases outside the gene matches: 10. Germline V gene lookup returns CDR1 SNHLY and CDR2 FYNNEI. CDR3 nucleotide sequence: TGTGCCAGCAGGATGGACAGGGGGCGACTCGGCTATGGCTACACCTTC. It encodes CASRMDRGRLGYGYTF.

The chain is built from TRBV5-6 and TRBJ1-1; a weak D match, TRBD1 (5 bases). This CDR3 comprises 13 residues. Germline assignment: CDR1 SGHDT and CDR2 YYEEEE. V lost 4 bases and J lost 1, with 8 bases in between. CDR3 in DNA: TGTGCCAGCAGCCCCGGGACGAACACTGAAGCTTTCTTT. Amino acids: CASSPGTNTEAFF.

V usage is TRBV7-6 and J usage is TRBJ2-1, with TRBD1 identical over 10 bases. Germline CDR1 reads SGHVS; CDR2 reads FNYEAQ. Trimming took 1 base from V and 2 from J; bases not matched to a gene: 5. The CDR3 is 17 residues long. The CDR3 sequence is CASSLEGQGIPYNEQFF. In nucleotides, the CDR3 is TGTGCCAGCAGCTTAGAGGGACAGGGGATCCCCTACAATGAGCAGTTCTTC. The full variable domain, with the rest looked up from reference TRBV7-6 and TRBJ2-1, is GAGVSQSPRYKVTKRGQDVALRCDPISGHVSLYWYRQALGQGPEFLTYFNYEAQQDKSGLPNDRFSAERPEGSISTLTIQRTEQRDSAMYRCASSLEGQGIPYNEQFFGPGTRLTVL.

The V and J genes are TRBV6-5 and TRBJ1-5; D is perhaps TRBD1 (5 bases). Deletions cut 7 bases from V and 3 bases from J, with 13 bases between. Germline loops: CDR1 MNHEY, CDR2 SVGAGI. The CDR3 covers 14 residues. CDR3 coding DNA: TGTGCCAGCAAAGGGGAGGGCTACAATCAGCCCCAGCATTTT. Its translation: CASKGEGYNQPQHF.

J is TRBJ1-1 and V is TRBV18, with D maybe TRBD1 (5 bases). In germline, CDR1 is KGHSH, CDR2 LQKENI. Deletions cut 3 bases from V and 3 bases from J, with 23 bases between. The CDR3 consists of 18 residues. In DNA, the CDR3 is TGTGCCAGCTCACCTGATCCCGGTTTCGTGGGGGAGGACACTGAAGCTTTCTTT. Translated, it gives CASSPDPGFVGEDTEAFF.

This chain connects TRBV28 to TRBJ2-7; tentatively, D is TRBD2 (6 bases). Germline CDR1 reads MDHEN; CDR2 reads SYDVKM. Trimming cost V 7 bases and J 4 bases, with 11 bases left between them. This CDR3 spans 12 amino acids. For the CDR3, the DNA is TGTGCCAGCATCGGGGGACGTTACGAGCAGTACTTC. Translating it yields CASIGGRYEQYF.

The chain joins TRBV27 to TRBJ2-1; the D is unclear. Germline CDR1 and CDR2: MNHEY and SMNVEV (reference sequence). V was clipped by 6 bases and J by 6 bases, with 21 bases between them. The CDR3 has 16 amino acids. Here the CDR3 reads CASSYIGGSVINEQFF. Written as DNA, the CDR3 is TGTGCCAGCAGCTATATAGGCGGTTCGGTGATCAATGAGCAGTTCTTC.

The J gene is TRBJ2-7, the V gene TRBV18, with D perhaps TRBD1 or TRBD2 (5 bases each). The CDR3 sequence is 15 residues long. Per the germline V gene, CDR1 is KGHSH and CDR2 is LQKENI. V shed 5 bases and J shed 2 bases, with 16 bases lying between them. CDR3 in amino acids: CASSFTGADPYEQYF. CDR3 nucleotides: TGTGCCAGCTCATTCACAGGAGCGGATCCCTACGAGCAGTACTTC.

The chain has TRBV7-9 and TRBJ2-3; D gene ambiguous. V lost 3 bases to trimming and J lost 2 bases, with 15 bases between them. The CDR3 length is 16 residues. In germline, CDR1 is SEHNR, CDR2 FQNEAQ (reference sequence). The chain's CDR3 is CASSLNIAPYTDTQYF. The CDR3 coding sequence is TGTGCCAGCAGCTTGAATATAGCCCCTTACACAGATACGCAGTATTTT.

The V and J genes are TRBV6-5 and TRBJ2-1, with D perhaps matching TRBD1 or TRBD2 (5 bases each). The CDR3 contains 13 residues. Trimming took 2 bases from V and 6 from J, leaving 8 bases between them. In germline, CDR1 is MNHEY, CDR2 SVGAGI. CDR3 bases: TGTGCCAGCAGTTACGCGAGGGGCAATGAGCAGTTCTTC. Translating it yields CASSYARGNEQFF.

This chain uses TRBV6-1 with TRBJ1-2; TRBD1 is a possible D gene (6 bases). CDR1 is MNHNS, CDR2 SASEGT, per germline. The CDR3 is 15 amino acids. V was pared by 6 bases and J by 0 bases, with 14 bases between. The chain's CDR3 is CASRSDRTANYGYTF. The CDR3 coding sequence is TGTGCCAGCAGGTCCGACAGGACAGCTAACTATGGCTACACCTTC.

V and J are TRBV5-6 and TRBJ2-5; 10 bases fit TRBD2. The ends lost 2 bases at V and 2 bases at J; junction bases unmatched: 3. The CDR3 runs 15 residues. Germline V lookup: CDR1 SGHDT, CDR2 YYEEEE. The CDR3 region is CASSLGLADQETQYF. The CDR3 region has the DNA TGTGCCAGCAGCTTAGGACTAGCGGATCAAGAGACCCAGTACTTC.

The V call is TRBV10-2, the J call TRBJ1-1, with D possibly TRBD1 on 5 matching bases. Germline V CDR1 and CDR2: WSHSY, SAAADI. Trimming removed 0 bases from V and 4 bases from J, with 9 bases in between. The CDR3 spans 14 residues. Here the CDR3 DNA reads TGCGCCAGCAGTGAGTCGGGCAGGGCCACTGAAGCTTTCTTT. It encodes CASSESGRATEAFF.

Turning to this clone: A read error may produce the germline difference seen at one junction end. J is TRBJ2-3 and V is TRBV7-7; 7 nucleotides agree with TRBD1. The CDR3 contains 14 residues. Per germline, CDR1 SSHAT and CDR2 FNYEAQ (reference sequence). This chain's CDR3 is CASSSGQPTDTQYF. In nucleotides, the CDR3 is TGTGCTAGCAGTTCGGGACAGCCCACAGATACGCAGTATTTT.

The V and J genes are TRBV7-9 and TRBJ2-2; D is ambiguous. V lost 7 bases to trimming and J lost 6 bases, with 9 bases between them. CDR3 size: 12 residues. Germline V gene lookup returns CDR1 SEHNR and CDR2 FQNEAQ (reference sequence). The CDR3: CASTLGPGELFF. CDR3 sequence (DNA): TGTGCCAGCACCCTCGGGCCCGGGGAGCTGTTTTTT.

The chain employs TRBV5-1 and TRBJ2-7; 13 bases map to TRBD2. This CDR3 is 17 amino acids long. Germline CDR1 is SGHRS and CDR2 is YFSETQ. After removal of 3 bases from V and 6 bases from J, the junction contained 12 bases not matched to a gene. The CDR3 coding sequence is TGCGCCAGCAGCTCCCCGATAACTAGCGGGAGGGCCGGCGAGCAGTACTTC. It specifies CASSSPITSGRAGEQYF.

The J gene is TRBJ2-1, the V gene TRBV11-2; D uncertain. V lost 1 base and J 10 bases, leaving 17 bases between the germline ends. Germline V CDR1 and CDR2: SGHAT, FQNNGV. The CDR3 has 15 residues. The CDR3 protein is CASSLGLNGVQEQFF. The CDR3 coding sequence is TGTGCCAGCAGCTTAGGGCTAAATGGCGTACAGGAGCAGTTCTTC.

This clone was detected only once. The chain has TRBV5-4 and TRBJ2-1; 9 bases match TRBD2. CDR3 size: 17 residues. Germline CDR1 and CDR2: SGHNT and YYREEE (reference sequence). J gave up 10 bases and V 3 bases, and 17 bases lay outside the gene matches. The DNA of the CDR3 is TGTGCCAGCAGCTCCATGCAGGGACTAGCAGAGGTTCGGGAGCAGTTCTTC. Protein: CASSSMQGLAEVREQFF.

This chain links TRBV13 with TRBJ2-3; 8 bases agree with TRBD2. V dropped 2 bases and J dropped 3; count of bases not matched to a gene: 13. The CDR3 extends over 18 amino acids. Per germline, CDR1 PRHDT and CDR2 FYEKMQ (reference sequence). The CDR3 here is CASSLNPASASGTDTQYF. CDR3 nucleotide sequence: TGTGCCAGCAGCTTAAACCCGGCCTCCGCTAGCGGGACAGATACGCAGTATTTT.

The chain uses TRBV9 and TRBJ1-1, with D unresolved. Looked up from germline, CDR1 is SGDLS and CDR2 is YYNGEE. V dropped 0 bases and J dropped 0 bases, with 9 bases sitting between them. CDR3 length: 15 amino acids. This chain's CDR3 is CASSVEAAMNTEAFF. In DNA, the CDR3 is TGTGCCAGCAGCGTAGAAGCGGCGATGAACACTGAAGCTTTCTTT.

The V and J genes are TRBV4-2 and TRBJ2-5, with 9 bases aligning to TRBD2. With 4 bases clipped from V and 0 bases from J, the junction kept 0 bases outside the gene matches. The CDR3 extends over 14 amino acids. Germline V CDR1 and CDR2: LGHNA, YNFKEQ. The CDR3 here is CASSRTSDQETQYF. The DNA of the CDR3 is TGTGCCAGCAGCCGGACTAGCGACCAAGAGACCCAGTACTTC.